This T cell receptor beta chain was identified during a study of CD8+ T cells in alopecia areata. In this sample, this clone turned up a few times. cDNA reverse transcribed from extracted RNA served as the sequencing template. Sequencing was performed with immunoSEQ multiplex PCR; in TCRdb, only in-frame clones are kept and a portion is missing. The table has 60,000 to 85,000 clones, around 29% seen once; the top ten hold more than 13%. This CDR3 has 13 amino acids. Trimming took 3 bases from V and 2 from J, leaving 10 bases between them. Germline-derived CDR1 and CDR2 are SQVTM and ANQGSEA. Indicated treatment: oral pan-JAK inhibitor, 5-10 mg twice daily.

The sample was CD8+ T cells sorted from blood, taken at week 4, from a patient treated with tofacitinib. J is TRBJ2-5 and V is TRBV29-1; no clear D gene. The TCR originated in a human donor with alopecia areata. CDR3 residues: CSVESSGQETQYF. CDR3 coding DNA: TGCAGCGTTGAGTCATCCGGGCAAGAGACCCAGTACTTC.